A selection of T cell receptor beta chains follows, all from one sample in a study of blood T cell repertoires in COVID-19. Assay used: immunoSEQ multiplex PCR; TCRdb lists only in-frame clones, some missing. The repertoire has some 48,000 clones, approximately 84% of them found once; the top ten carry roughly 2.5%. The sequenced material came from peripheral blood. Receptors were obtained from a man over 45 with acute or convalescent COVID-19. The CDR3 runs from the conserved cysteine through the conserved F or W. Only some rows state a clone size, as once, few, many or a class for expanded clones.

V: TRBV19
J: TRBJ1-1
size: -
CDR3: CASSYDRRSTEAFF

V: TRBV4-2
J: TRBJ2-5
size: -
CDR3: CASSQPGDRETQYF

V: TRBV5-1
J: TRBJ1-3
size: -
CDR3: CASSITGGQGNTIYF

V: TRBV5-1
J: TRBJ2-3
size: -
CDR3: CASSPGLVSDTQYF

V: TRBV29-1
J: TRBJ2-1
size: -
CDR3: CSAPGLGYNEQFF

V: TRBV18
J: TRBJ2-5
size: -
CDR3: CASSRGTDQETQYF

V: TRBV18
J: TRBJ2-7
size: -
CDR3: CASSPPTQDNYEQYF

V: TRBV3-1/TRBV3-2
J: TRBJ2-5
size: -
CDR3: CASRKVGAGPWETQYF

V: TRBV6-6
J: TRBJ1-2
size: once
CDR3: CASTAQGLGGYTF

V: TRBV6-5
J: TRBJ1-5
size: -
CDR3: CASSHTGANQPQHF

V: TRBV12-5
J: TRBJ1-4
size: -
CDR3: CASGAEGAGTNEKLFF

V: TRBV19
J: TRBJ1-4
size: -
CDR3: CASRIGEKLFF

V: TRBV19
J: TRBJ2-1
size: -
CDR3: CASKGRDNEQFF

V: TRBV28
J: TRBJ1-3
size: -
CDR3: CASSAQGATGNTIYF

V: TRBV11-1
J: TRBJ2-1
size: -
CDR3: CASSSGLLNNEQFF

V: TRBV7-9
J: TRBJ2-5
size: -
CDR3: CASSSDWVGETQYF

V: TRBV7-3
J: TRBJ2-1
size: -
CDR3: CASSLDRGPYNEQFF

V: TRBV10-2
J: TRBJ2-7
size: -
CDR3: CASRQRGSSYEQYF

V: TRBV5-6
J: TRBJ1-1
size: -
CDR3: CASSLGSVLSTEAFF

V: TRBV19
J: TRBJ1-2
size: -
CDR3: CASSTTGGDYGYTF

V: TRBV6-6
J: TRBJ2-1
size: -
CDR3: CASSYSGQGSEQFF

V: TRBV11-2
J: TRBJ2-1
size: -
CDR3: CASSASSGRAGNEQFF

V: TRBV5-4
J: TRBJ2-3
size: -
CDR3: CASSSSGRAPDTQYF

V: TRBV11-2
J: TRBJ1-3
size: -
CDR3: CASSQNRGNTIYF

V: TRBV20-1
J: TRBJ1-1
size: -
CDR3: CSARDQRDSIF

V: TRBV9
J: TRBJ2-7
size: -
CDR3: CASSVAGQEDSYEQYF

V: TRBV9
J: TRBJ2-7
size: few
CDR3: CASSVDSRGLYEQYF

V: TRBV9
J: TRBJ2-7
size: -
CDR3: CASSVHDSYEQYF

V: TRBV5-1
J: TRBJ2-7
size: -
CDR3: CASSLGGGTYEQYF

V: TRBV7-3
J: TRBJ2-5
size: -
CDR3: CASSLGGLAGQETQYF

V: TRBV9
J: TRBJ2-1
size: -
CDR3: CASSVDGTANEQFF

V: TRBV7-3
J: TRBJ1-3
size: -
CDR3: CASSLNGGGRTGNTIYF

V: TRBV4-1
J: TRBJ2-3
size: -
CDR3: CASSPGGGGAGDTQYF

V: TRBV7-9
J: TRBJ1-4
size: -
CDR3: CASSFPSTTNEKLFF

V: TRBV19
J: TRBJ1-2
size: -
CDR3: CASTPGQRNYGYTF

V: TRBV2
J: TRBJ1-5
size: -
CDR3: CASSGQGVGPQHF

V: TRBV30
J: TRBJ1-2
size: few
CDR3: CAWSRPPRFYGYTF

V: TRBV19
J: TRBJ1-2
size: -
CDR3: CASSIAGTLYGYTF

V: TRBV5-1
J: TRBJ2-2
size: -
CDR3: CASSLNRGTGELFF

V: TRBV2
J: TRBJ2-2
size: -
CDR3: CASSERTGTGTGELFF

V: TRBV30
J: TRBJ1-5
size: -
CDR3: CAWSVAGNQPQHF

V: TRBV9
J: TRBJ1-2
size: -
CDR3: CASSVATRGQGAPNYGYTF

V: TRBV18
J: TRBJ2-7
size: -
CDR3: CASSPQPDGEQYF

V: TRBV9
J: TRBJ2-3
size: -
CDR3: CASSVGSGRAGPDTQYF

V: TRBV5-4
J: TRBJ2-7
size: -
CDR3: CASSAGTSVYEQYF

V: TRBV5-1
J: TRBJ2-5
size: -
CDR3: CASSFPGEETQYF

V: TRBV5-1
J: TRBJ2-5
size: -
CDR3: CASSLARGGGAPVPQYF

V: TRBV7-9
J: TRBJ1-4
size: -
CDR3: CASSLGQVVTNEKLFF

V: TRBV19
J: TRBJ2-1
size: -
CDR3: CASSNQGPNEQFF